A selection of T cell receptor beta chains follows, all from one sample in a study of lymphopenia after photon versus proton radiotherapy. Generated by immunoSEQ multiplex PCR, the TCRdb table keeps only in-frame clones and is missing some. Of 55,000 to 70,000 clones in the sample, around 86% were seen once. Sequenced here: peripheral blood, sampled from a patient treated with photon-based radiotherapy. Receptors originate from a man aged 40-55 years with gastric cancer. CDR3s include the opening cysteine and the closing phenylalanine or tryptophan. D genes are given only for firm matches. Clone size is shown for a subset of rows, as once, few, many or a class of expanded clone.

j_call,v_call,clone_size,d_call,cdr3_aa,cdr3_nt
TRBJ1-1,TRBV4-3,once,NA,CASSQVANTEAFF,TGCGCCAGCAGCCAAGTGGCGAACACTGAAGCTTTCTTT
TRBJ1-4,TRBV6-5,NA,NA,CASSYTDGTNEKLFF,TGTGCCAGCAGTTACACGGACGGAACTAATGAAAAACTGTTTTTT
TRBJ2-3,TRBV9,NA,TRBD1,CASSARTGGTDTQYF,TGTGCCAGCAGCGCACGGACAGGGGGCACAGATACGCAGTATTTT
TRBJ1-3,TRBV5-4,NA,TRBD1,CASSYSQGMSTSGNTIYF,TGTGCCAGCAGCTACTCACAGGGGATGTCTACTTCTGGAAACACCATATATTTT
TRBJ2-1,TRBV2,NA,TRBD1,CASTQGVRQFF,TGTGCCAGCACTCAGGGGGTAAGGCAGTTCTTC
TRBJ2-3,TRBV7-2,NA,TRBD1,CASRRQGATDTQYF,TGTGCCAGCAGAAGACAGGGGGCCACAGATACGCAGTATTTT
TRBJ2-1,TRBV7-9,NA,NA,CASTKGARDEQFF,TGTGCCAGCACCAAAGGGGCACGGGATGAGCAGTTCTTC
TRBJ1-1,TRBV9,NA,NA,CASSVGEGSNTEAFF,TGTGCCAGCAGCGTAGGGGAGGGATCGAACACTGAAGCTTTCTTT
TRBJ1-2,TRBV11-2,NA,NA,CASSLIEGDGYTF,TGTGCCAGCAGCTTAATCGAGGGAGATGGCTACACCTTC
TRBJ1-1,TRBV29-1,NA,NA,CSVEESGDTEAFF,TGCAGCGTTGAAGAGTCAGGGGACACTGAAGCTTTCTTT
TRBJ1-1,TRBV30,NA,TRBD1,CAWTPGGTTEAFF,TGTGCCTGGACCCCAGGGGGTACCACTGAAGCTTTCTTT
TRBJ2-3,TRBV6-5,NA,TRBD2,CASSYSIGRGADTQYF,TGTGCCAGCAGTTACTCGATCGGGAGGGGGGCAGATACGCAGTATTTT
TRBJ1-5,TRBV2,few,TRBD1,CASSPQGGGIQPQHF,TGTGCCAGCAGTCCCCAGGGGGGAGGGATTCAGCCCCAGCATTTT
TRBJ1-4,TRBV5-8,NA,TRBD1,CASSLISGQFNEKLFF,TGTGCCAGCAGCTTGATTTCGGGACAGTTTAATGAAAAACTGTTTTTT
TRBJ2-7,TRBV30,NA,NA,CAWSLGRAVLEQYF,TGTGCCTGGAGTCTGGGCAGGGCGGTTCTCGAGCAGTACTTC
TRBJ2-1,TRBV11-2,NA,TRBD1,CASSPGTGSYNEQFF,TGTGCCAGCAGCCCCGGGACAGGGTCCTACAATGAGCAGTTCTTC
TRBJ2-1,TRBV5-4,NA,TRBD1,CASSTPGTGGFYEQFF,TGTGCCAGCAGCACACCCGGGACAGGGGGTTTCTATGAGCAGTTCTTC
TRBJ2-7,TRBV10-3,NA,TRBD1,CAILGQGRSDFYEQYF,TGTGCCATCCTAGGACAGGGTAGATCCGACTTTTACGAGCAGTACTTC
TRBJ1-3,TRBV15,NA,NA,CATSRDLGLSSGNTIYF,TGTGCCACCAGCAGAGACCTAGGACTGAGCTCTGGAAACACCATATATTTT
TRBJ1-1,TRBV29-1,NA,NA,CSVSGASEAFF,TGCAGCGTTTCCGGGGCCTCTGAAGCTTTCTTT
TRBJ1-4,TRBV5-4,NA,TRBD1,CASSLAGQGGEKLFF,TGTGCCAGCAGCTTGGCCGGACAGGGAGGTGAAAAACTGTTTTTT
TRBJ2-3,TRBV5-1,NA,TRBD2,CASSSPSGGLSTDTQYF,TGCGCCAGCAGCTCACCTAGCGGGGGGTTAAGCACAGATACGCAGTATTTT
TRBJ2-4,TRBV5-4,NA,NA,CASTLGGKQGRNIQYF,TGTGCCAGCACCCTGGGGGGCAAACAGGGGAGAAACATTCAGTACTTC
TRBJ2-7,TRBV30,NA,NA,CAWSTGAYEQYF,TGTGCCTGGAGTACTGGTGCATACGAGCAGTACTTC